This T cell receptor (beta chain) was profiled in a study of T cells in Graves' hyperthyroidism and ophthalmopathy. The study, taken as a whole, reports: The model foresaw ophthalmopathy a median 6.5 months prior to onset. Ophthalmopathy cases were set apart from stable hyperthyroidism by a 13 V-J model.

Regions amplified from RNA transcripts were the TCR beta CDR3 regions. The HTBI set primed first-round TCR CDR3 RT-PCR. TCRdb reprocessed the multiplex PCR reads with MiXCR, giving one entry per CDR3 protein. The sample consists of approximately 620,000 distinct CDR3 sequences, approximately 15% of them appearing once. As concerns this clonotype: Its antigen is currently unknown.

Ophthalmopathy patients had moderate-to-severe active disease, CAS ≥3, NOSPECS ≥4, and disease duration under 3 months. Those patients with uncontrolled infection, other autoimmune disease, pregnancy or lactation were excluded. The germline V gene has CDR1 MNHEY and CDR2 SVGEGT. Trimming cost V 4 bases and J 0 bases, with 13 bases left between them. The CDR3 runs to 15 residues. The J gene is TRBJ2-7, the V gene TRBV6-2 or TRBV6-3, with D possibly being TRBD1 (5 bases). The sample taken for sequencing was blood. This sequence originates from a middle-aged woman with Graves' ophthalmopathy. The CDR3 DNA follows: TGTGCCAGCAGTTCCGAGACAGCGAACTCCTACGAGCAGTACTTC. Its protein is CASSSETANSYEQYF.